This T cell receptor (beta chain) was retrieved from a study of control samples from healthy donors and cancer patients. The assay was immunoSEQ multiplex PCR, and TCRdb's table has in-frame clones only and misses some. The sample contains roughly 150,000 clones, 85% to 90% of which appear only once. This CDR3 comprises 13 residues. V lost 5 bases, J lost 3 bases, and 10 bases lay in between. Germline-derived CDR1 and CDR2 are SGHTA and FQGNSA. Input material: blood. The clonotype originates from a man between 18 and 35 years old in good health. The V gene is TRBV7-2, the J gene TRBJ1-1, with a possible D match to TRBD1 (5 bases). In DNA, the CDR3 is TGTGCCAGCAGCCCGGGGGGGGACACTGAAGCTTTCTTT. Residues: CASSPGGDTEAFF. Supplemented by reference TRBV7-2 and TRBJ1-1, the full variable domain reads GAGVSQSPSNKVTEKGKDVELRCDPISGHTALYWYRQSLGQGLEFLIYFQGNSAPDKSGLPSDRFSAERTGGSVSTLTIQRTQQEDSAVYLCASSPGGDTEAFFGQGTRLTVV.